The T cell receptor beta chain described here comes from a study of blood T cell repertoires in COVID-19 (dated by TCRdb to about 2020). Study-level background: Samples covering the acute and convalescent phases of COVID-19 were provided by collaborators in the United States, Italy and Spain. A de-identified subject ID, COVID-19 status, age in years and sex were almost always included in the sample metadata. The samples were drawn from two sources: the first 160 participants of the ongoing ImmuneRACE study, and fewer than 1,500 subjects contributed by 6 global collaborators. Where HLA class I and class II types were available, the types were taken from metadata supplied by the sample provider, not from assay-based typing. The dataset comprised deeply sampled blood TCRbeta repertoires from subjects exposed to, actively infected with, or recovered from COVID-19. The prospective study material was composed of cDNA or gDNA derived from T cells, B-cell-depleted T cells, or PBMCs. The repertoires were released in a freely available public database meant as a resource for research on the immune response to SARS-CoV-2. General conclusions and limits of the study: The quantity of clinical and demographic metadata differed by source and by participant and was supplied without curation.

Points on this clone: It lacks a known antigen. Base-call qualities are not available, and no considerably larger clone is one nucleotide away.

Each collaborating institution followed its own protocols to collect whole blood in K2EDTA tubes. Collaborator samples were shipped for TCRbeta analysis as frozen whole blood, isolated PBMCs, or DNA extracted from either sample type. The immunoSEQ Assay, a bias-controlled multiplex PCR, was used to amplify TCRbeta CDR3 regions from genomic DNA. On the study's bioinformatics: The number of nucleated cells in each sample was estimated from the amplification of reference gene primers within the assay. To quantify the absolute abundance of each unique TCRbeta CDR3 rearrangement, sequence reads were collapsed and filtered. For each sample, productive Simpson clonality was calculated as the square root of Simpson's diversity index across productive rearrangements. TCRdb re-hosts the immuneACCESS table, in-frame sequences only. Its copies lack some clones; in the studies checked, an unresolved V gene accounts for under half of them, and the cause for the rest is not known. That table furnishes V, J and clone size, whereas the DNA furnished D and trimming. The sample records around 67,000 clones, around 80% of which are singletons. Of the sample, over 8.5% falls within the top ten clones.

Sequencing was done on a sample of peripheral blood. The clonotype comes from a human donor in a cohort sampled during active COVID-19.

The DNA is TGTGCCAGCTCACCATTTGATGGACAGCGAGGGAGCCGGATTACCGAGCAGTACTTC. Translated, it gives CASSPFDGQRGSRITEQYF. The sequence is built from TRBV18 and TRBJ2-7; D gene: possibly TRBD1, on 6 matching bases. The CDR3, cysteine through phenylalanine, is 19 amino acids long. Only the CDR3 DNA stays, 57 bases, in frame from base 1. V loses 2 bases of germline sequence and J loses 6 bases, and the interval between the two ends is 29 bases. Taken from the germline V gene, the CDR1 and CDR2 loops are KGHSH and LQKENI.